These T cell receptor beta chains were read from a single sample in a study of patients and donors after allogeneic stem cell transplantation. TCRdb reprocessed the RT-PCR reads via MiXCR and lists one record per CDR3 protein. This table holds 160,000 or so distinct CDR3 sequences, approximately 25% found once. Input material: blood, either unsorted or a sorted T cell fraction (not recorded which). The receptors stem from a human donor who was either an allogeneic HSCT recipient or a stem cell or donor lymphocyte infusion donor (not recorded which). It is not recorded whose cells these are; they may come from a transplant donor. The CDR3 runs from the conserved cysteine through the conserved F or W.

TRBV7-9 | CASSLAWQAIDKYTEAFF
TRBV7-2 | CASSPPTTSTGELFF
TRBV5-1 | CASSLVTGASSPEAFF
TRBV4-3 | CASSQVWGANYGYTF
TRBV10-3 | CAIRGVDTQYF
TRBV7-9 | CASSAQGLETQYF
TRBV6-6 | CASEGLAGGPGELFF
TRBV6-6 | CASSYPDPYEQYF
TRBV9 | CASSVRAGGFTDTQYF
TRBV12-3/TRBV12-4 | CASRLRGNEQFF
TRBV29-1 | CSVVGLSGKLFF
TRBV5-1 | CASSLHAFLRYPQYF
TRBV24-1 | CATSEGGSNTEAFF
TRBV5-5 | CASSLVVRWGNHEQYF
TRBV12-3/TRBV12-4 | CASSPPHLGTEAFF
TRBV24-1 | CATSEPESYNEQFF
TRBV9 | CASSVVSPISGANVLTF
TRBV6-2/TRBV6-3 | CASSYGNQPQHF
TRBV24-1 | CATSPGEGPYEQYF
TRBV20-1 | CSARDAGFGQPQHF
TRBV6-5 | CASSYIGTEAFF
TRBV6-2/TRBV6-3 | CASSSGTVLMAKNIQYF
TRBV15 | CATSRWRVRGPNTDTQYF
TRBV7-3 | CAIPEPHSGNTIYF
TRBV27 | CASSLGAGTAAYEQYF
TRBV15 | CATSRAVGVEAFF
TRBV29-1 | CSVGGAGRTGELFF